This is a list of T cell receptor beta chains from one sample in a study of blood T cell repertoires in COVID-19. Libraries were prepared by immunoSEQ multiplex PCR; TCRdb keeps only in-frame clonotypes and omits some of them. The sample yields 25,000 to 35,000 clones, approximately 85% seen once. Sequenced sample: peripheral blood. All receptors derive from a human donor in a cohort sampled during active COVID-19. Both conserved end residues are part of each CDR3. A D gene is named only where the DNA matches it firmly. A row's size may be missing; if present it is once, few, many or a size class.

v_gene	j_gene	d_gene	abundance	len	CDR3nt	CDR3aa
TRBV10-3	TRBJ1-5	-	-	14	TGTGCCATCAGTGAGTCCCCGGGGAGTCAGCCCCAGCATTTT	CAISESPGSQPQHF
TRBV28	TRBJ2-1	TRBD2	-	16	TGTGCCAGCAGTGCGATCGGGACTAGCGGTTACAATGAGCAGTTCTTC	CASSAIGTSGYNEQFF
TRBV4-1	TRBJ2-7	-	-	17	TGCGCCAGCAGCCAAGAACTATACGGTGGGGCGACCTACGAGCAGTACTTC	CASSQELYGGATYEQYF
TRBV6-5	TRBJ1-6	-	-	12	TGTGCCAGCAGTTGGGAGCCAGAAAGGGCCCACTTT	CASSWEPERAHF
TRBV18	TRBJ2-1	-	-	17	TGTGCCAGCTCACCACTTGGACCGTTTGCGGGACCCAATGAGCAGTTCTTC	CASSPLGPFAGPNEQFF
TRBV29-1	TRBJ1-2	-	-	13	TGCAGCGCCGAGACAGATTCGCACTATGGCTACACCTTC	CSAETDSHYGYTF
TRBV28	TRBJ1-2	TRBD1	-	11	TGTGCCAGCAGCCAGGGGGTTGGCTACACCTTC	CASSQGVGYTF
TRBV6-5	TRBJ1-2	-	-	13	TGTGCCAGCGGATGGAGAGGTGTCGATGGCTACACCTTC	CASGWRGVDGYTF
TRBV7-9	TRBJ1-2	-	-	14	TGTGCCAGCAGTCCCCTGGAGGGTCTGGGCGGCTACACCTTC	CASSPLEGLGGYTF
TRBV25-1	TRBJ1-3	TRBD1	-	15	TGTGCCAGCAGCCCTGACAGGGGTGACGGAAACACCATATATTTT	CASSPDRGDGNTIYF
TRBV6-6	TRBJ1-4	-	-	14	TGTGCCAGCATGGGCGGGAGCGGTAATGAAAAACTGTTTTTT	CASMGGSGNEKLFF
TRBV5-1	TRBJ1-6	TRBD1	once	16	TGCGCCAGCAGCTTGCGAGGGGGCGCGGATAATTCACCCCTCCACTTT	CASSLRGGADNSPLHF
TRBV2	TRBJ2-1	TRBD2	-	15	TGTGCCAGCAGTGAAGTTAGCGGGGTTTACAATGAGCAGTTCTTC	CASSEVSGVYNEQFF
TRBV6-5	TRBJ1-2	-	-	15	TGTGCCAGCAGTCTCCGACAGGAATTTAACTATGGCTACACCTTC	CASSLRQEFNYGYTF
TRBV18	TRBJ2-7	-	-	13	TGTGCCAGTTCGACAGCGATCTCCTACGAGCAGTACTTC	CASSTAISYEQYF
TRBV30	TRBJ1-1	-	once	13	TGTGCCTGGAGTTCCGGGGGAGGGACTGAAGCTTTCTTT	CAWSSGGGTEAFF
TRBV18	TRBJ1-1	-	once	13	TGTGCCAGCTCACCTCTCGGGAACACTGAAGCTTTCTTT	CASSPLGNTEAFF
TRBV4-1	TRBJ2-3	-	-	15	TGCGCCAGCAGCCCAAGAATCCGGGTAACAGATACGCAGTATTTT	CASSPRIRVTDTQYF
TRBV2	TRBJ1-2	TRBD1	-	14	TGTGCCAGCATCCCCGGACAGGGCAACTATGGCTACACCTTC	CASIPGQGNYGYTF
TRBV10-1	TRBJ2-3	TRBD2	-	12	TGCGCCAGCAGTCCTAGCGGGGATACGCAGTATTTT	CASSPSGDTQYF
TRBV6-6	TRBJ1-1	-	-	13	TGTGCCAGCAGTGGCAGGGCTAACACTGAAGCTTTCTTT	CASSGRANTEAFF
TRBV7-8	TRBJ2-3	TRBD2	-	18	TGTGCCAGCAGCTCCGCCGCCTCCGGGACTAGACCCACAGATACGCAGTATTTT	CASSSAASGTRPTDTQYF
TRBV7-3	TRBJ1-2	TRBD1	few	13	TGTGCCAGCAGCTCCGGGACAGCCTATGGCTACACCTTC	CASSSGTAYGYTF
TRBV27	TRBJ1-1	-	-	13	TGTGCCAGCAGTTTATACAGGAACACTGAAGCTTTCTTT	CASSLYRNTEAFF
TRBV5-1	TRBJ2-1	TRBD1	-	15	TGCGCCAGCAGCCCGGGACAGGGGGCGAGGAATGAGCAGTTCTTC	CASSPGQGARNEQFF
TRBV29-1	TRBJ2-7	TRBD1	-	13	TGCAGCGTAACCGGGACAGGGCGAGGCGAGCAGTACTTC	CSVTGTGRGEQYF
TRBV10-3	TRBJ1-1	-	-	13	TGTGCCATCAGGACAACTAGTGACACTGAAGCTTTCTTT	CAIRTTSDTEAFF
TRBV28	TRBJ2-3	-	-	15	TGTGCCACCCGCCAGGAAGTACCCTACACAGATACGCAGTATTTT	CATRQEVPYTDTQYF
TRBV10-3	TRBJ2-7	TRBD2	-	16	TGTGCCATCAGTGATGATGGACTAGGCCGAGCCTACGAGCAGTACTTC	CAISDDGLGRAYEQYF
TRBV9	TRBJ1-1	TRBD1	-	15	TGTGCCAGCAGCGCGCAGGGGGGAATGAACACTGAAGCTTTCTTT	CASSAQGGMNTEAFF
TRBV5-1	TRBJ2-5	TRBD2	-	15	TGCGCCAGCAGCTTAAAACTAGCGGGAGCTGAGACCCAGTACTTC	CASSLKLAGAETQYF
TRBV10-3	TRBJ2-1	-	-	15	TGTGCCATCAGTGTCAACGGGGGAGGGGGCAATGAGCAGTTCTTC	CAISVNGGGGNEQFF
TRBV6-6	TRBJ1-5	-	-	13	TGTGCCAGCACTGGACAATTTAATCAGCCCCAGCATTTT	CASTGQFNQPQHF
TRBV5-6	TRBJ2-7	TRBD1	-	16	TGTGCCAGCAGTTCGAGGTGGACAGGGGTCGTGGTCGAGCAGTACTTC	CASSSRWTGVVVEQYF
TRBV3-1/TRBV3-2	TRBJ2-3	TRBD1	-	15	TGTGCCAGCAGCCTGGACAGGCTCAGCACAGATACGCAGTATTTT	CASSLDRLSTDTQYF
TRBV14	TRBJ2-1	-	-	13	TGTGCCAGCAGCCCGACACTTTACAATGAGCAGTTCTTC	CASSPTLYNEQFF
TRBV10-2	TRBJ2-2	-	-	13	TGCGCCGTCCACGGTTTAAACACCGGGGAGCTGTTTTTT	CAVHGLNTGELFF
TRBV2	TRBJ1-2	-	-	13	TGTGCCAGCAGTGAAGGACAGAGCTATGGCTACACCTTC	CASSEGQSYGYTF